Sequencing of this T cell receptor (beta chain) was carried out in a study of cytomegalovirus exposure and HLA in healthy donors. About the research overall: A prior analysis found fewer than 120 million unique TCR beta sequences from 150 million to 200 million T cells. Whole-study findings and limits: In a later analysis, across HLA loci, associated TCR counts were highest for DRB1, lowest for HLA-C.

13 Jbeta primers and 60 Vbeta primers were used for the PCR. The repertoire was sequenced with immunoSEQ multiplex PCR; TCRdb's copy has only in-frame clones and lacks some. The profile shows 150,000 to 250,000 clones, around 85% of them singletons. This CDR3 region has 14 residues. J lost 2 bases, V lost 4 bases, and 4 bases had no gene match. The germline V gene encodes CDR1 MDHEN and CDR2 SYDVKM. This clone was recorded once. The antigen remains undetermined. This chain connects TRBV28 to TRBJ2-7, with 8 bases fitting TRBD1. This TCR was sampled from a woman between 45 and 65 years old in good health and CMV-seronegative. Input material: PBMCs. CDR3 coding DNA: TGTGCCAGCAGTTCAGGGGGCGTAACCTACGAGCAGTACTTC. Encoded protein: CASSSGGVTYEQYF.